This T cell receptor (beta chain) was recorded in a study of CD8 T cells in Susac syndrome (dated by TCRdb to the late 2010s). Background for the entire study: Of the Susac syndrome patients who were sequenced, more than 5 had clinically active disease and roughly eight were in clinical remission. Clonality of the CD8+ T cell repertoire was compared between eleven to twelve healthy donors, roughly 14 Susac syndrome patients and 15 or so multiple sclerosis patients. At blood withdrawal, Susac syndrome patients were either therapy-naive, taking corticosteroids (in some cases with IVIg as well), or taking IVIg alone. Whether CD8+ T cell activation and differentiation in Susac syndrome was antigen driven was tested using repertoire sequencing. The research as a whole found: Looking at Susac-specific public clones, the researchers identified approximately 15 in the total CD8+ repertoire and 4 or 5 in the CD8+ TEMRA repertoire. Clonal expansion was seen in Susac syndrome CD8+ repertoires, peaking in CD8+ TEMRA cells and being greater in clinically active patients than in remitting ones. The study acknowledged that relatively few individuals were included in the TCR sequencing and HLA analysis.

For this clonotype: No antigen is known for it. Base qualities are not provided; no much larger clone lies one nucleotide away.

Peripheral blood CD8+ and CD4+ T cells from healthy donors, Susac syndrome patients and multiple sclerosis patients were profiled by high-throughput TCR beta sequencing. Susac syndrome patients met recently defined diagnostic criteria for definite or probable disease. Bulk CD8+ and CD4+ T cells were purified by magnetic negative isolation, while CD8+ TEMRA cells were enriched using FACS. Blood was collected in EDTA tubes and processed within 24 hours, with PBMCs isolated through density gradient centrifugation. PBMCs intended for TCR sequencing were cryopreserved in liquid nitrogen and thawed later in a water bath at 37 degrees C. The sorted or isolated CD4+, CD8+ and CD8+ TEMRA cells reached a purity of at least 90%. The germline V and J ends show losses of 4 bases and 2 bases respectively, and no gene match explains 10 bases of the junction. The CDR3 holds 16 amino acids from the cysteine to the phenylalanine. The kept DNA is CDR3 alone, 48 bases in frame from the first base. In the germline V gene, CDR1 corresponds to MNHEY and CDR2 to SVGAGI.

RNA was extracted using the RNeasy kit, and about 0.45 to 1 ug of the RNA was reverse transcribed with random hexamers. The immunoSEQ multiplex PCR assay, which covers 54 Vbeta and 13 Jbeta segments, was used to amplify TCR beta CDR3 regions. Bias from PCR amplification was corrected by using a synthetic template baseline for primer optimization and for computational correction. In the authors' own workflow: Reads were annotated to V, D and J genes according to IMGT and were analyzed with immunoSEQ Analyzer, with only productive sequences retained. To calculate clonality, Shannon entropy was normalized by log2 of the number of productive unique sequences and then subtracted from one. Public and private clones were assessed among the 100 most prevalent clones of each patient and control. Susac-specific clones were defined as absent from healthy and MS cohorts, roughly 1,100 published viral clones and other ImmuneACCESS disease sequences. The raw public data were reprocessed by TCRdb itself: fastp quality trimming at Q25, MiXCR clonotype calling, in-frame beta chains only. Rows with a matching CDR3 protein are joined into one entry that keeps the most common DNA and genes. The V and J calls were not made by the authors but by TCRdb's processing. Counted in this sample were tens of thousands of distinct CDR3 sequences; around 93% of them appeared once. 0.6% to 0.8% of the sample comes from the top ten.

The origin of this receptor is a human donor with Susac syndrome. The V gene is TRBV6-5 and the J gene is TRBJ2-5, with TRBD2 matching 7 junction bases. Specimen: CD8+ T cells from PBMCs. In nucleotides, the sequence is TGTGCCAGCAGTTTTCATTGGACTAGGGGACAAGAGACCCAGTACTTC. Its product reads: CASSFHWTRGQETQYF.